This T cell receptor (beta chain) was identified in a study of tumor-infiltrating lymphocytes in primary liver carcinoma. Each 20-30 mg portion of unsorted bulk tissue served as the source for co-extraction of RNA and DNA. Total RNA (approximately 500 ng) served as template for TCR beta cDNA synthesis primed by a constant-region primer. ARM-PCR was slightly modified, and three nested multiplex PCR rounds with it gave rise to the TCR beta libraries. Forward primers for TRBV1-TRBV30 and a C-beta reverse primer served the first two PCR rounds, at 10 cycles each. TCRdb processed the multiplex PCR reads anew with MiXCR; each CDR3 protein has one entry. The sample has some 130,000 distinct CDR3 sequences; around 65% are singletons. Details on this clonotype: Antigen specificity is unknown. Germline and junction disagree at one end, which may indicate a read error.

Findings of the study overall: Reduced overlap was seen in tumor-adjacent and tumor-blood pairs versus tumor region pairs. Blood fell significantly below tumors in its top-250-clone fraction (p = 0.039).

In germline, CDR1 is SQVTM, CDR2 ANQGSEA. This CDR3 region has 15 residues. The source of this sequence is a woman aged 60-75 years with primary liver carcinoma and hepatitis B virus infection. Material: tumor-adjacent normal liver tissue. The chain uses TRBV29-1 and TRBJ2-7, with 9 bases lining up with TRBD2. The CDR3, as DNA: TGCAGCGTTGAGGACAGCGGGAGGTCGCCCTACAAGCAGTACTTC. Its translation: CSVEDSGRSPYKQYF.